This TCR beta chain stems from a study of control samples from healthy donors and cancer patients. Sequencing used immunoSEQ multiplex PCR; TCRdb keeps in-frame clones, though not all of them. The sample records over 80,000 clones, approximately 86% being singletons. The CDR3 is 16 residues long. Trimming removed 0 bases from V and 0 bases from J, with 12 bases in between. CDR1 SGDLS and CDR2 YYNGEE come from the germline V gene. The material sequenced was blood. The TCR originated in a man aged 30-40 years in good health. This chain links TRBV9 with TRBJ1-2; no definite D call. CDR3 protein: CASSVDGIKANYGYTF. The CDR3 DNA reads TGTGCCAGCAGCGTAGACGGGATAAAAGCTAACTATGGCTACACCTTC.